This T cell receptor beta chain came from a study of blood T cell repertoires in COVID-19. In the study overall: Samples came from the United States, Italy and Spain, spanning acute and convalescent COVID-19. T cells, B-cell-depleted T cells, or PBMCs provided the cDNA or gDNA that served as material.

The CDR3 extends over 13 amino acids. Trimming cost V 5 bases and J 14 bases; bases outside gene matches: 11. Germline-derived CDR1 and CDR2 are MDHEN and SYDVKM. As originally analysed: The authors estimated nucleated cell counts from reference gene primer amplification. Sequenced by immunoSEQ multiplex PCR; TCRdb stores in-frame clones only, minus some. V, J and clone size reflect that table, while D and trimming were determined from the DNA. The table has a few hundred thousand clones, approximately 80% seen once. Source material: peripheral blood. The gene calls are TRBV28 and TRBJ2-1; 8 positions agree with TRBD2. The clonotype comes from a human donor in a cohort sampled during active COVID-19. CDR3 sequence reads: CASSPPGGVGEFF. In nucleotides, the CDR3 is TGTGCCAGCAGTCCCCCGGGGGGGGTGGGGGAGTTCTTC.